This T cell receptor (beta chain) was sequenced in a study of sequential checkpoint blockade in melanoma. For the study at large: Maintenance nivolumab came after either treatment sequence.

Assay: immunoSEQ multiplex PCR; the TCRdb copy retains only in-frame clones and omits some. The data contain fewer than 35,000 clones, 75% to 80% of them singletons. The CDR3 has 14 residues. Looked up from germline, CDR1 is SGHVS and CDR2 is FQNEAQ. V was shortened by 1 base and J by 7 bases, with 14 bases between the two germline ends. This clone was counted once. Indicated treatment: randomized to nivolumab then ipilimumab (arm A) or the reverse (arm B). This sample comprised CD8+ T cells sorted from blood (inferred from file names), obtained from a patient given nivolumab and ipilimumab in sequence. The chain is built from TRBV7-8 and TRBJ2-7; tentative D call: TRBD2 (6 bases). The receptor was derived from a human donor with melanoma. CDR3 nucleotide sequence: TGTGCCAGCAGCTTAGAGGGACCGGCGGGGGAGCAGTACTTC. It translates to CASSLEGPAGEQYF.